This is a list of T cell receptor beta chains from one sample in a study of Ad26.COV2.S vaccination and SARS-CoV-2 variants. This table comes from immunoSEQ multiplex PCR, and its TCRdb copy is limited to in-frame clones, with some not included. The sample records a few hundred thousand clones, about nine tenths being singletons. The sample was peripheral blood, taken in a trial of Ad26.COV2.S vaccine versus placebo. The origin of the receptors is a person between 18 and 59 years old who received the Ad26.COV2.S COVID-19 vaccine or a placebo. Both conserved end residues are part of each CDR3. The order of the fields is V gene, clone size, J gene, D gene, CDR3 DNA, CDR3 protein. D genes are given only for firm matches. For some rows the clone size is stated as once, few or many, or as a class when expanded; others skip it.

TRBV4-1	-	TRBJ1-4	-	TGCGCCAGCAGCCAAGGAGTGCGCATGGGGAATGAAAAACTGTTTTTT	CASSQGVRMGNEKLFF
TRBV28	-	TRBJ1-1	TRBD1	TGTGCCAGCAGTATTTCCAGGGGGATCACTGAAGCTTTCTTT	CASSISRGITEAFF
TRBV5-1	-	TRBJ2-7	TRBD1	TGCGCCAGCAGCGAGGGACAGGGCGGATACGAGCAGTACTTC	CASSEGQGGYEQYF
TRBV19	-	TRBJ1-1	-	TGTGCCAGTAGTAATTGGGAGTGGAGCACTGAAGCTTTCTTT	CASSNWEWSTEAFF
TRBV27	-	TRBJ2-7	-	TGTGCCAGCAGTTTAGCCGGGGGTGGATACGAGCAGTACTTC	CASSLAGGGYEQYF
TRBV4-1	-	TRBJ2-7	-	TGCGCCAGCAGCCAGACGGACAGAGCCTACGAGCAGTACTTC	CASSQTDRAYEQYF
TRBV5-1	-	TRBJ2-6	-	TGCGCCAGCAGCCAGGTGGAGATGTCGTCTGGGGCCAACGTCCTGACTTTC	CASSQVEMSSGANVLTF
TRBV6-6	once	TRBJ1-5	-	TGTGCCAGCAGTCCCGGGGGTTTTCAGCCCCAGCATTTT	CASSPGGFQPQHF
TRBV28	-	TRBJ2-3	TRBD1	TGTGCCAGCAGTTTTCAGGGGGCGCATGGAGATACGCAGTATTTT	CASSFQGAHGDTQYF
TRBV25-1	-	TRBJ1-1	-	TGTGCCAGCAGTGAATCAGGGAAGAACACTGAAGCTTTCTTT	CASSESGKNTEAFF
TRBV2	-	TRBJ2-1	TRBD2	TGTGCCAGCGCGGTAGCGGGAACGAATGAGCAGTTCTTC	CASAVAGTNEQFF
TRBV2	-	TRBJ2-1	-	TGTGCCAGCAGTGTGCGGGGGACAGCTCACAATGAGCAGTTCTTC	CASSVRGTAHNEQFF
TRBV6-5	-	TRBJ2-1	-	TGTGCCAGCAGTTCCTCCAAGGCCTCCTACAATGAGCAGTTCTTC	CASSSSKASYNEQFF
TRBV6-2/TRBV6-3	-	TRBJ1-2	-	TGTGCCAGCAGCTTAACTAGGACAGCCAGCTATGGCTACACCTTC	CASSLTRTASYGYTF
TRBV5-5	-	TRBJ2-7	-	TGTGCCAGCAGCCCGTCACAGGGTCCCTACGAGCAGTACTTC	CASSPSQGPYEQYF
TRBV4-2	-	TRBJ2-1	TRBD2	TGTGCCAGCAGCCCCACTAGCGGGAGTATCCATGAGCAGTTCTTC	CASSPTSGSIHEQFF
TRBV7-3	-	TRBJ2-2	-	TGTGCCAGCAGCTTAATTGGCCCCGGGGAGCTGTTTTTT	CASSLIGPGELFF
TRBV3-1/TRBV3-2	-	TRBJ2-5	-	TGTGCCAGCACCGGTAGGGGGGGGATCAGGACCCAGTACTTC	CASTGRGGIRTQYF
TRBV28	-	TRBJ1-3	-	TGTGCCAGCAGCGTAAGGCCCCCTCGAGAAAACACCATATATTTT	CASSVRPPRENTIYF
TRBV19	-	TRBJ2-6	TRBD1	TGTGCCAGTGAACAGGGGCCCAACCCTGGGGCCAACGTCCTGACTTTC	CASEQGPNPGANVLTF
TRBV5-1	once	TRBJ2-7	-	TGCGCCAGCAGCCCCCGGGAAGGGGGAAACGAGCAGTACTTC	CASSPREGGNEQYF
TRBV5-4	-	TRBJ2-7	TRBD1	TGTGCCAGCAGCTTGGGACAGGGGTCCTACGAGCAGTACTTC	CASSLGQGSYEQYF
TRBV3-1/TRBV3-2	-	TRBJ2-7	-	TGTGCCAGCAGCGCCGCAGGACTCTACGAGCAGTACTTC	CASSAAGLYEQYF
TRBV4-3	-	TRBJ2-3	-	TGCGCCAGCAGCCAAGAGGCGAGTAGGGTAGATACGCAGTATTTT	CASSQEASRVDTQYF
TRBV15	-	TRBJ2-5	-	TGTGCCACCAGCAGCAAGGGGACGATTAAAGAGACCCAGTACTTC	CATSSKGTIKETQYF
TRBV4-3	-	TRBJ2-1	TRBD2	TGCGCCAGCAGCGCCCGGACTAGCGGGAGTCCCTACAATGAGCAGTTCTTC	CASSARTSGSPYNEQFF
TRBV7-8	once	TRBJ1-1	-	TGTGCCAGCAGCTCGAAAAAAACCGACGCATTCATATTGAACACTGAAGCTTTCTTT	CASSSKKTDAFILNTEAFF
TRBV4-3	-	TRBJ1-1	-	TGCGCCAGCAGCCAAGACAGGGTGAACACTGAAGCTTTCTTT	CASSQDRVNTEAFF
TRBV7-9	-	TRBJ2-1	-	TGTGCCAGCAGCTCGGGGCCGCATACAGGGTTCGTCTTAAATGAGCAGTTCTTC	CASSSGPHTGFVLNEQFF
TRBV24-1	-	TRBJ2-1	TRBD2	TGTGCCACCAGTGATTTGACTAGCGGGGGGGTGGATGAGCAGTTCTTC	CATSDLTSGGVDEQFF
TRBV19	few	TRBJ2-2	-	TGTGCCAGTAGTATCGCCGCGGTTACCGGGGAGCTGTTTTTT	CASSIAAVTGELFF
TRBV14	-	TRBJ2-7	TRBD1	TGTGCCAGCAGCCAAGACCAGGACAGGGTAGGGCAGTACTTC	CASSQDQDRVGQYF
TRBV19	-	TRBJ1-4	-	TGTGCCAGTAGTATGCCCGGGACAAACTATGAAAAACTGTTTTTT	CASSMPGTNYEKLFF
TRBV6-2/TRBV6-3	once	TRBJ2-1	-	TGTGCCAGCAGTTACTCTACCTGGGGTGAGCAGTTCTTC	CASSYSTWGEQFF
TRBV5-4	-	TRBJ2-7	-	TGTGCCAGCAGCTCAGGGGGGGAGATTACCTACGAGCAGTACTTC	CASSSGGEITYEQYF
TRBV9	-	TRBJ2-1	TRBD1	TGTGCCAGCACCCCCGGGACAGACAATGAGCAGTTCTTC	CASTPGTDNEQFF
TRBV5-1	-	TRBJ2-2	TRBD2	TGCGCCAGCAGGCGACTAGCGGAAAACACCGGGGAGCTGTTTTTT	CASRRLAENTGELFF